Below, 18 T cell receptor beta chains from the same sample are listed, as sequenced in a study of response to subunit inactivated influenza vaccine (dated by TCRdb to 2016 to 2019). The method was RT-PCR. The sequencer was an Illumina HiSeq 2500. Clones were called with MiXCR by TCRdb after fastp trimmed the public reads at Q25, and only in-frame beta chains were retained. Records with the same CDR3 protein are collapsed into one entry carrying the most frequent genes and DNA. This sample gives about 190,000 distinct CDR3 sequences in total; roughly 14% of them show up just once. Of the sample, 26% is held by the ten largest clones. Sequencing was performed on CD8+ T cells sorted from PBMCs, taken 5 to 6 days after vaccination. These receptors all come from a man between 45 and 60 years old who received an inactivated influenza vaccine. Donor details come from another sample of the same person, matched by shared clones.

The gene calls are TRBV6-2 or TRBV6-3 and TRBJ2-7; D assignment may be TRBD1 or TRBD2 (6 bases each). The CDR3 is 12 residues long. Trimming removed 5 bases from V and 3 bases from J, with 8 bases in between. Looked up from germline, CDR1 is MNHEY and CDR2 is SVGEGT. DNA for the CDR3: TGTGCCAGCAGTGGGGGGCACTACGAGCAGTACTTC. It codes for CASSGGHYEQYF.

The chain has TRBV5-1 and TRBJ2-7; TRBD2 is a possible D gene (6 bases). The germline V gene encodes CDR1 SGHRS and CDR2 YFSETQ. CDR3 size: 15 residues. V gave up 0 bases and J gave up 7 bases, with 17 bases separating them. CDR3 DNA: TGCGCCAGCAGCTTGGGGGACTTAGGAGGAGGAGAGCAGTACTTC. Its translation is CASSLGDLGGGEQYF.

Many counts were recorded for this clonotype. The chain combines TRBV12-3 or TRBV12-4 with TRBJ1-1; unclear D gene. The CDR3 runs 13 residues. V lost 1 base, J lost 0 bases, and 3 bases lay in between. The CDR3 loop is CASSLGLNTEAFF. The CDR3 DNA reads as TGTGCCAGCAGTTTAGGGCTGAACACTGAAGCTTTCTTT.

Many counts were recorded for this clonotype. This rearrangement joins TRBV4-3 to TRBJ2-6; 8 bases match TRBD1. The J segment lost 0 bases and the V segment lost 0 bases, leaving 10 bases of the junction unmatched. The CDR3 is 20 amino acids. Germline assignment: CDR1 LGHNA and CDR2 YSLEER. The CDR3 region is CASSQERFETGVSGANVLTF. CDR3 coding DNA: TGCGCCAGCAGCCAAGAGAGGTTCGAGACAGGGGTCTCTGGGGCCAACGTCCTGACTTTC.

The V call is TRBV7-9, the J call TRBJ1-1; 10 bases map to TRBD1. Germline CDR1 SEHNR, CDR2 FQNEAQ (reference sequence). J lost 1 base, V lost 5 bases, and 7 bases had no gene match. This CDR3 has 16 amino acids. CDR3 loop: CASSDRDRGRNTEAFF. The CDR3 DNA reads TGTGCCAGCAGCGACCGGGACAGGGGTAGGAACACTGAAGCTTTCTTT.

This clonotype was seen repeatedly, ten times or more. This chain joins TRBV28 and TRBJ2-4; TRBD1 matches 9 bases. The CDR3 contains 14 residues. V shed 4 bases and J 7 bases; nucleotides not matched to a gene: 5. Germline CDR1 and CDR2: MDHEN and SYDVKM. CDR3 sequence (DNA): TGTGCCAGCAGTTCCAGACAGGGGGGGAACATTCAGTACTTC. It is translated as CASSSRQGGNIQYF. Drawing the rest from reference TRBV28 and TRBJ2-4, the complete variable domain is DVKVTQSSRYLVKRTGEKVFLECVQDMDHENMFWYRQDPGLGLRLIYFSYDVKMKEKGDIPEGYSVSREKKERFSLILESASTNQTSMYLCASSSRQGGNIQYFGAGTRLSVL.

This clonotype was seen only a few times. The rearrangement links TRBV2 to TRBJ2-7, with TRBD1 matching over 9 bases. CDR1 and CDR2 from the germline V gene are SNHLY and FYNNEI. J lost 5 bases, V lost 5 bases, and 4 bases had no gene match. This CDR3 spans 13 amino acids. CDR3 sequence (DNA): TGTGCCAGCAGTCGGGACAGGGAAAACGAGCAGTACTTC. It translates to CASSRDRENEQYF.

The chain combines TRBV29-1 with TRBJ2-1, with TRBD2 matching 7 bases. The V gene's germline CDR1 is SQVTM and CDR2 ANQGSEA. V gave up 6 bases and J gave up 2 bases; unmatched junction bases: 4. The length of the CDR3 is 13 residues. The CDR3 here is CSVPGTTYNEQFF. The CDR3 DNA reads TGCAGCGTCCCCGGGACTACCTACAATGAGCAGTTCTTC.

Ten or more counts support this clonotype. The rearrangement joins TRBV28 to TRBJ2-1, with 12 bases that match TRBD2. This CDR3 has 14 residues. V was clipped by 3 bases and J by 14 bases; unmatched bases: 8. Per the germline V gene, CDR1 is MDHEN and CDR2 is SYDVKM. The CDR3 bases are TGTGCCAGCAGTTTCAACCGACTAGCGGGGGTAGAGTTCTTC. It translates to CASSFNRLAGVEFF.

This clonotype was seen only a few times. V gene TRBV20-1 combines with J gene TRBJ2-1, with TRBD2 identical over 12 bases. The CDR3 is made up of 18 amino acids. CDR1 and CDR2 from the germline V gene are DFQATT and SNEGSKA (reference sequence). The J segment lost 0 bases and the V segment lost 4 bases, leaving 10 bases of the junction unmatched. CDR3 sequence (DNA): TGCAGTGCTATGGGACAGTGGACTAGCGGGAACTCCTACAATGAGCAGTTCTTC. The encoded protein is CSAMGQWTSGNSYNEQFF.

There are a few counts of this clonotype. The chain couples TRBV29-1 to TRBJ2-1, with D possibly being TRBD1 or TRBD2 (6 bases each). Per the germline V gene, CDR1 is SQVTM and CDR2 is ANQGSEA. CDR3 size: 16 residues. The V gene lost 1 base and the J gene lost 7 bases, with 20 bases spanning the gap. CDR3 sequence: CSVEVISGVEGNEQFF. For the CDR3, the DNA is TGCAGCGTTGAAGTTATCTCAGGGGTGGAGGGGAATGAGCAGTTCTTC.

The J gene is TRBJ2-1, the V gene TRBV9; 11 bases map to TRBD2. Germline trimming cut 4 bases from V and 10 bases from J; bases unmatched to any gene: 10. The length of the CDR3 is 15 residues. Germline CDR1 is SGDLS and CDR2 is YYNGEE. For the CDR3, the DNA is TGTGCCAGCAGCTCCGGGACTAGCGGATCCCTGGAGCAGTTCTTC. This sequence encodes CASSSGTSGSLEQFF. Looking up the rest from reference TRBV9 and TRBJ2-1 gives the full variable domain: DSGVTQTPKHLITATGQRVTLRCSPRSGDLSVYWYQQSLDQGLQFLIQYYNGEERAKGNILERFSAQQFPDLHSELNLSSLELGDSALYFCASSSGTSGSLEQFFGPGTRLTVL.

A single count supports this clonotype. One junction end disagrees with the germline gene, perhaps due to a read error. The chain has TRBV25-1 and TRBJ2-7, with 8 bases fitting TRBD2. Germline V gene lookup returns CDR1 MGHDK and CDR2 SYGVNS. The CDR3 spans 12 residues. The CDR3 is CASSVNGRAVNF. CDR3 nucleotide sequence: TGTGCCAGCAGTGTCAACGGGAGGGCCGTGAACTTC.

CDR3 residues: CASSSDGVTQYF. CDR3 bases: TGTGCCAGCAGCTCCGACGGGGTTACGCAGTATTTT. V gene TRBV7-9 combines with J gene TRBJ2-3; TRBD2 is a possible D gene (5 bases). CDR1 is SEHNR and CDR2 is FQNEAQ in the germline V gene (reference sequence). CDR3 length equals 12 residues. V shed 4 bases and J shed 8 bases, with 10 bases lying between them.

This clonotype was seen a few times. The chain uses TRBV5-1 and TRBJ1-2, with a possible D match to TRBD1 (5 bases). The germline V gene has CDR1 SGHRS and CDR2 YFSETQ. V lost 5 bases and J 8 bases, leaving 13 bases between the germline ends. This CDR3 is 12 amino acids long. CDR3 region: CASRELGVGYTF. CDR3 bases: TGCGCCAGCAGGGAGTTAGGGGTCGGCTACACCTTC.

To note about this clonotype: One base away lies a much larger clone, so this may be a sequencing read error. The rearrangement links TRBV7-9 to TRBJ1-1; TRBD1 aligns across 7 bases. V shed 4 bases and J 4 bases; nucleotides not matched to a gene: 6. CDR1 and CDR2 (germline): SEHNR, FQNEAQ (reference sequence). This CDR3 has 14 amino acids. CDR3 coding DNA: TGTGCCAGCAGCTCCAGGACAGGAACCACTGAAGCTTTCTTT. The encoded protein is CASSSRTGTTEAFF.

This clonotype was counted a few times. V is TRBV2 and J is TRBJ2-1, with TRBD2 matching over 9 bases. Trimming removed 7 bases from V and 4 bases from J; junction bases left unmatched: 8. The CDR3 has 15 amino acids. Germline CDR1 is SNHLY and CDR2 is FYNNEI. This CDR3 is CASTGGRGQYNEQFF. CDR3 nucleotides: TGTGCCAGCACTGGCGGGAGGGGCCAATACAATGAGCAGTTCTTC.

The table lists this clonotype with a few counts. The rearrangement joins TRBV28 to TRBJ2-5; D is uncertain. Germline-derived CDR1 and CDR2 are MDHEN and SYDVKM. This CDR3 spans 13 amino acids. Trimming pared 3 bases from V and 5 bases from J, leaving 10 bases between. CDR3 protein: CASSLLGSETQYF. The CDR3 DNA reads TGTGCCAGCAGTTTGTTAGGGTCCGAGACCCAGTACTTC.